This T cell receptor beta chain was captured by sequencing in a study of PD-L1 blockade in urothelial cancer. About the study: Atezolizumab therapy began for patients in 2014, dosed at 1,200 mg intravenously every 3 weeks. Analyses were performed on blood at 3 weeks after treatment start (the second dose) and at 6 weeks. Blood samples had a median of around 150,000 T cells.

Every PCR got spiked synthetic TCR analog templates. Repertoires were generated with immunoSEQ multiplex PCR, while TCRdb's copy carries only in-frame clones and drops some. The data contain more than 85,000 clones, roughly 87% of them seen just once; the ten biggest clones take up more than 1.5%. The time point is: pretreatment peripheral blood. The receptor's source is a man aged 55-75 years with urothelial cancer. The sample consisted of PBMCs, taken around atezolizumab (anti-PD-L1) treatment.

The CDR3 region is CASSLKRGQNTGELFF. The CDR3 DNA sequence: TGTGCCAGCAGTTTAAAGCGGGGGCAGAACACCGGGGAGCTGTTTTTT. V and J are TRBV6-5 and TRBJ2-2, with TRBD2 matching 8 bases. Trimming removed 4 bases from V and 1 base from J; junction bases left unmatched: 5. The CDR3 sequence is 16 residues long. Germline V gene sequence: CDR1 MNHEY, CDR2 SVGAGI.